This entry lists 15 T cell receptor beta chains sequenced from one sample in a study of T-cell reconstitution after alpha-beta-depleted transplantation in children. Researchers prepared the TCRbeta library using unique molecular identifiers, the study reports. TCRdb passed the PCR reads through MiXCR, listing each CDR3 protein once. In the table there are 500,000 or so distinct CDR3 sequences, roughly 10% of which are singletons. Material: PBMCs, mostly from graft donor cells, obtained 180 days after TCRalphabeta/CD19-depleted stem cell transplant. These receptors originate from a female patient aged 2 to 10 who had a stem cell transplant for aplastic anemia, so the T cells may come from the graft donor.

This sequence joins TRBV6-1 and TRBJ2-3; weak D call: TRBD1 (6 bases). The ends were cut back, 5 bases at V and 0 bases at J, with 18 bases in the middle. CDR1 MNHNS and CDR2 SASEGT come from the germline V gene. The CDR3 extends over 17 amino acids. The CDR3 region is CASSRIFGTLSTDTQYF. CDR3 coding DNA: TGTGCCAGCAGTCGGATCTTCGGGACACTTAGCACAGATACGCAGTATTTT.

This clonotype was counted between two and nine times. J is TRBJ2-1 and V is TRBV11-2, with TRBD2 identical over 10 bases. The J segment lost 4 bases and the V segment lost 1 base, leaving 13 bases of the junction unmatched. The CDR3 runs 19 residues. Germline CDR1 reads SGHAT; CDR2 reads FQNNGV. The CDR3 sequence: CASSLVGSGSGRDYNEQFF. DNA for the CDR3: TGTGCCAGCAGCTTAGTTGGCAGCGGAAGCGGGAGGGATTACAATGAGCAGTTCTTC.

In this sample, this clonotype turned up a few times. V usage is TRBV9 and J usage is TRBJ2-3; 8 nucleotides agree with TRBD2. Germline CDR1 SGDLS, CDR2 YYNGEE. The trim removed 0 bases at V and 0 bases at J, leaving 6 bases unmatched. The CDR3 loop spans 17 amino acids. The DNA for the CDR3 is TGTGCCAGCAGCGTAGAAGTCGCTAGCGGGAGCACAGATACGCAGTATTTT. Translating gives CASSVEVASGSTDTQYF.

The chain joins TRBV15 to TRBJ2-5, with TRBD2 matching 11 bases. Germline V CDR1 and CDR2: LNHNV, YYDKDF (reference sequence). The CDR3 length is 16 residues. The V and J ends lost 5 bases and 2 bases, in that order; junction bases with no gene match: 7. CDR3 sequence: CATSDPGLAVQETQYF. The CDR3 DNA reads as TGTGCCACCAGCGATCCGGGACTAGCGGTTCAAGAGACCCAGTACTTC.

In this sample, this clonotype turned up many times. The J gene is TRBJ2-5, the V gene TRBV27, with 8 nucleotides matching TRBD2. The J segment lost 5 bases and the V segment lost 6 bases, leaving 5 bases of the junction unmatched. The germline CDR1 and CDR2 sequences are MNHEY and SMNVEV (reference sequence). This CDR3 is 13 amino acids long. CDR3 residues: CASSPGGPETQYF. The CDR3 DNA reads as TGTGCCAGCAGCCCGGGAGGGCCGGAGACCCAGTACTTC.

The V gene is TRBV15, the J gene TRBJ2-5; the D call may be TRBD1 or TRBD2 (5 bases each). CDR3 length equals 16 residues. Germline CDR1 and CDR2: LNHNV and YYDKDF (reference sequence). Trimming removed 3 bases from V and 0 bases from J, with 14 bases in between. In DNA form, the CDR3 reads TGTGCCACCAGCAGTCTGGGGGAAGGGTACCAAGAGACCCAGTACTTC. Protein product: CATSSLGEGYQETQYF.

V gene TRBV5-1 combines with J gene TRBJ2-5; TRBD2 aligns across 10 bases. The CDR3 is 17 amino acids. V shed 0 bases and J 0 bases; nucleotides not matched to a gene: 5. Germline V gene sequence: CDR1 SGHRS, CDR2 YFSETQ. DNA for the CDR3: TGCGCCAGCAGCTTGGTCGCTAGCGGGGGCTACCAAGAGACCCAGTACTTC. This gives the protein CASSLVASGGYQETQYF.

This clonotype was recorded at least ten times. CDR3 region: CASSQDPRLPSNEQFF. The CDR3 coding sequence is TGCGCCAGCAGCCAAGACCCCCGACTGCCTTCCAATGAGCAGTTCTTC. J is TRBJ2-1 and V is TRBV4-3; D not resolved. This CDR3 comprises 16 residues. V was clipped by 0 bases and J by 6 bases, with 15 bases between them. Germline V gene sequence: CDR1 LGHNA, CDR2 YSLEER.

This clonotype was observed at least ten times. V and J are TRBV7-9 and TRBJ2-1; 10 bases align to TRBD2. Germline lookup yields CDR1 SEHNR and CDR2 FQNEAQ (reference sequence). V shed 2 bases and J 4 bases; nucleotides not matched to a gene: 2. CDR3 length: 15 residues. CDR3 residues: CASSLLAGAYNEQFF. The CDR3 nucleotides are TGTGCCAGCAGCTTACTAGCGGGAGCTTACAATGAGCAGTTCTTC. Together with reference TRBV7-9 and TRBJ2-1, the CDR3 gives the full variable domain: DTGVSQNPRHKITKRGQNVTFRCDPISEHNRLYWYRQTLGQGPEFLTYFQNEAQLEKSRLLSDRFSAERPKGSFSTLEIQRTEQGDSAMYLCASSLLAGAYNEQFFGPGTRLTVL.

This clonotype has more than one count but fewer than ten. The rearrangement links TRBV6-5 to TRBJ1-1, with 7 positions matching TRBD1. The V gene end was trimmed by 1 base and the J gene end by 6 bases; junction bases not matched to a gene: 11. Germline assignment: CDR1 MNHEY and CDR2 SVGAGI. The CDR3 is 16 amino acids. CDR3 loop: CASSYLGLKGQSEAFF. For the CDR3, the DNA is TGTGCCAGCAGTTACTTAGGTCTAAAGGGACAGTCTGAAGCTTTCTTT.

The chain uses TRBV5-1 and TRBJ2-7, with D perhaps TRBD1 (5 bases). Trimming left V 3 bases short and J 1 base short, with 20 bases between. Germline V gene lookup returns CDR1 SGHRS and CDR2 YFSETQ. This CDR3 has 17 residues. Here the CDR3 DNA reads TGCGCCAGCAGCTCGCCCGTAGGTAGCAGGGCGTCCTACGAGCAGTACTTC. It codes for CASSSPVGSRASYEQYF.

This clonotype was detected only a few times. This chain connects TRBV11-2 to TRBJ2-7, with a weak D call TRBD1 (6 bases). The germline gives CDR1 SGHAT, CDR2 FQNNGV. The CDR3 is 16 residues long. V was shortened by 0 bases and J by 1 base, with 13 bases between the two germline ends. The CDR3 here is CASSLEDSWGSYEQYV. CDR3 coding DNA: TGTGCCAGCAGCTTAGAGGACAGCTGGGGGTCCTACGAGCAGTACGTC.

This clonotype showed up just a few times. The V call is TRBV10-3, the J call TRBJ1-1; 7 bases are a match to TRBD1. Germline loops: CDR1 ENHRY, CDR2 SYGVKD. CDR3 length: 15 amino acids. The J segment lost 1 base and the V segment lost 3 bases, leaving 5 bases of the junction unmatched. For the CDR3, the DNA is TGTGCCATCAGTGATATGACAGGGAGGAACACTGAAGCTTTCTTT. As protein: CAISDMTGRNTEAFF.

The rearrangement links TRBV15 to TRBJ1-1, with TRBD1 matching over 7 bases. Trimming removed 5 bases from V and 1 base from J; junction bases left unmatched: 7. Per the germline V gene, CDR1 is LNHNV and CDR2 is YYDKDF (reference sequence). The CDR3 has 15 amino acids. This chain's CDR3 is CATSRKGAPNTEAFF. The CDR3, as DNA: TGTGCCACCAGCCGTAAGGGGGCCCCGAACACTGAAGCTTTCTTT.

This clonotype was counted ten times or more. The V gene is TRBV20-1, the J gene TRBJ2-2; TRBD2 might be the D (6 bases). V lost 3 bases and J 1 base, leaving 12 bases between the germline ends. Germline V gene data show CDR1 as DFQATT and CDR2 as SNEGSKA (reference sequence). There are 15 residues in the CDR3. In DNA, the CDR3 is TGCAGTGCTAGTACGGGCGGGATGAACACCGGGGAGCTGTTTTTT. Residues: CSASTGGMNTGELFF.